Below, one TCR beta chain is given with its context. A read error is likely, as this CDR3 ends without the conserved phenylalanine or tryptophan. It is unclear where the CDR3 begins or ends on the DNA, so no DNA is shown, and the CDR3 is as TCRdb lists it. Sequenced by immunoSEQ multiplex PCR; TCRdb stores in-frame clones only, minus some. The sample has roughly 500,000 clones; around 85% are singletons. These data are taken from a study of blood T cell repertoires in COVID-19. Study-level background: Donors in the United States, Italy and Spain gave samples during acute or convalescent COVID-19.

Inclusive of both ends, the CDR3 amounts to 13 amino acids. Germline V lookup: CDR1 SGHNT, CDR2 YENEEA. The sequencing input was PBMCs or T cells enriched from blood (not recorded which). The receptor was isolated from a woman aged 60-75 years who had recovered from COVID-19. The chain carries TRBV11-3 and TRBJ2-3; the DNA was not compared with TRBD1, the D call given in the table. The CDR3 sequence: CASRGQHRVLRIR.